This T cell receptor (beta chain) appears in the sequencing data of a study of CD8 T cells in Susac syndrome. Germline CDR1 reads SQVTM; CDR2 reads ANQGSEA. The length of the CDR3 is 14 residues. The V segment lost 5 bases and the J segment 2 bases; nucleotides outside the gene matches: 5. cDNA came from roughly 0.53 to 1 ug RNA primed by random hexamers. Coverage of TCR beta CDR3 amplification by immunoSEQ multiplex PCR extended to 54 Vbeta and 13 Jbeta. One entry per CDR3 protein results from TCRdb running MiXCR on the immunoSEQ multiplex PCR reads. The table shows hundreds of thousands of distinct CDR3 sequences, with approximately 95% occurring only once.

Sequencing used CD4+ T cells from PBMCs. This rearrangement joins TRBV29-1 to TRBJ2-7; 11 bases match TRBD2. The source is a human donor with multiple sclerosis. The CDR3 loop is CSVSGTSGAYEQYF. As DNA, the CDR3 is TGCAGCGTTTCCGGGACTAGCGGTGCCTACGAGCAGTACTTC.